This note documents a single TCR beta chain sequence. Its matching antigen is unknown. The CDR3 runs to 14 residues. V lost 2 bases, J lost 1 base, and 9 bases lay in between. Germline V gene lookup returns CDR1 SGHRS and CDR2 YFSETQ. These data are taken from a study of cytomegalovirus exposure and HLA in healthy donors. Whole-study findings and limits: Rare TCR sequences dominated, though some public TCRs recurred in many donors. Later analysis revealed greater clonal expansion in HLA-associated TCR beta chains than in equally common others. In a later analysis, several top co-occurrence clusters appeared linked to parvovirus B19, influenza, CMV and Epstein-Barr virus.

The PCR contained 60 Vbeta and 13 Jbeta primers. Sequenced by immunoSEQ multiplex PCR; TCRdb stores in-frame clones only, minus some. This specimen shows 150,000 or so clones; the ten leading clones hold under 2%. This clonotype was obtained from a woman in her 50s in good health and CMV-seronegative. The chain combines TRBV5-1 with TRBJ1-1; D is uncertain. Sequenced sample: PBMCs. CDR3 nucleotides: TGCGCCAGCAGCTTTGTTGCAGAGAACACTGAAGCTTTCTTT. Its protein is CASSFVAENTEAFF.